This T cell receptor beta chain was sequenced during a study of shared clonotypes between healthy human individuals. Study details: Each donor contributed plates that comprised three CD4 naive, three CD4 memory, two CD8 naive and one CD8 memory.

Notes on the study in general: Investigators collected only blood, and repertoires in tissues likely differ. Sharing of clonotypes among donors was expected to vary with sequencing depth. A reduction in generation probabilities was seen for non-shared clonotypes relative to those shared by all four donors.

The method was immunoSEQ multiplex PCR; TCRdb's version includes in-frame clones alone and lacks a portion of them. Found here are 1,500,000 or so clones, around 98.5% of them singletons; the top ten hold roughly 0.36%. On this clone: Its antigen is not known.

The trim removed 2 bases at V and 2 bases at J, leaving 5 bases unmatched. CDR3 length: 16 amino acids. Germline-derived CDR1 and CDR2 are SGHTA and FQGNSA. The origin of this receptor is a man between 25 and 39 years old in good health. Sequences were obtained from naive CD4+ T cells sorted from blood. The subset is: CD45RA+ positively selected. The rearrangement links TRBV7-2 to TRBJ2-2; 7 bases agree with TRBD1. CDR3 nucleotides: TGTGCCAGCAGCTTAAACACAGGGGCTAACACCGGGGAGCTGTTTTTT. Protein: CASSLNTGANTGELFF.